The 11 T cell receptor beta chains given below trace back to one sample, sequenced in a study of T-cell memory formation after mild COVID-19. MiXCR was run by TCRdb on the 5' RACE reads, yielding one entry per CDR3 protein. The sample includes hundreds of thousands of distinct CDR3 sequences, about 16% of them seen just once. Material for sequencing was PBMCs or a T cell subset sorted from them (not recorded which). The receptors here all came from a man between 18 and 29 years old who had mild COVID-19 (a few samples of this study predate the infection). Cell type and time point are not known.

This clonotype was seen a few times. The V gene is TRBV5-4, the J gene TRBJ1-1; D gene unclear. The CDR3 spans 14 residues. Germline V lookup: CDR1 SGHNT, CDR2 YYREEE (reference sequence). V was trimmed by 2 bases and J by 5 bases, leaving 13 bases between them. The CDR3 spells CASSFEGGYTEAFF. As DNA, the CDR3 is TGTGCCAGCAGCTTTGAGGGAGGATATACTGAAGCTTTCTTT.

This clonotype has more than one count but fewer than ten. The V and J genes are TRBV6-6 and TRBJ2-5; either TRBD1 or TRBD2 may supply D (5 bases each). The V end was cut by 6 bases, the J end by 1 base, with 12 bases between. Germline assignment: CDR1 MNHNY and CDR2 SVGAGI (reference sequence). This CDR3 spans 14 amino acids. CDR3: CASRSAGTQETQYF. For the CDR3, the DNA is TGTGCCAGCAGATCAGCAGGGACCCAAGAGACCCAGTACTTC.

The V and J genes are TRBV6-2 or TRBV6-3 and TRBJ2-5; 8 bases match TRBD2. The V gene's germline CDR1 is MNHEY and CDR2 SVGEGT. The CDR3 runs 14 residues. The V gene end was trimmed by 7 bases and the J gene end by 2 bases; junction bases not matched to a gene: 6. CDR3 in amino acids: CASTQRGQQETQYF. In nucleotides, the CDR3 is TGTGCCAGCACCCAGCGGGGGCAACAAGAGACCCAGTACTTC.

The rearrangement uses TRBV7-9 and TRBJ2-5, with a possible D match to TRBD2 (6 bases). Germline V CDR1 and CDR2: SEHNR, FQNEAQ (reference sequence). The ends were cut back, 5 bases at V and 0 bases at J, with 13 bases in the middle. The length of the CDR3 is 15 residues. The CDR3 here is CASSTGTLNQETQYF. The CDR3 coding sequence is TGTGCCAGCAGCACCGGGACTCTGAACCAAGAGACCCAGTACTTC.

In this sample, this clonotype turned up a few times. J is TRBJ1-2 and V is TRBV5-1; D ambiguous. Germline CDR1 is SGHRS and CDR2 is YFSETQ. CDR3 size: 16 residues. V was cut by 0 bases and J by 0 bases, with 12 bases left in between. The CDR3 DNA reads TGCGCCAGCAGCTTGGGGCTGGGGATAGCTAACTATGGCTACACCTTC. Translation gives CASSLGLGIANYGYTF.

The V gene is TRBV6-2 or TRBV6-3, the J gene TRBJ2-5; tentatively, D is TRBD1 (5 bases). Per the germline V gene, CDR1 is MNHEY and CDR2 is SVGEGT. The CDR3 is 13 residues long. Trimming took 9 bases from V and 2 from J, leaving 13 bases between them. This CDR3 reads CARPRVPQETQYF. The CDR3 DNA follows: TGTGCCAGGCCCAGGGTCCCTCAAGAGACCCAGTACTTC.

CDR3 coding DNA: TGTGCCAGCAGCTTAGCCCCTGAGCAGTTCTTC. Residues: CASSLAPEQFF. The gene calls are TRBV7-9 and TRBJ2-1; D is uncertain. V was trimmed by 0 bases and J by 9 bases, leaving 3 bases between them. The CDR3 has 11 residues. CDR1 is SEHNR, CDR2 FQNEAQ, per germline (reference sequence).

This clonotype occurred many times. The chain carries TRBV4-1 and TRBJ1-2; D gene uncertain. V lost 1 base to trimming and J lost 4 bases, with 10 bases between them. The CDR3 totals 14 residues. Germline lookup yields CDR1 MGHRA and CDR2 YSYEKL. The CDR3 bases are TGCGCCAGCAGCCAAGTGAAGCATTTCTATGGCTACACCTTC. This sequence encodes CASSQVKHFYGYTF.

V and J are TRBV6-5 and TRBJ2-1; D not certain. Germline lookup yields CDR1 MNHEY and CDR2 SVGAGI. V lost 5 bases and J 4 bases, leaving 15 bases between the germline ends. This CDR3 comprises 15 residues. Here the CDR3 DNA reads TGTGCCAGCAGTCCTCTGGTCCTGAGTTACAATGAGCAGTTCTTC. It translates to CASSPLVLSYNEQFF.

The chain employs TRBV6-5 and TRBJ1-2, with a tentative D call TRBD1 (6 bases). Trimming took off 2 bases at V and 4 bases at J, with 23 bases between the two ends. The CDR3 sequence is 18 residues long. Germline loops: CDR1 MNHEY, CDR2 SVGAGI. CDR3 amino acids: CASSYVDQSGAPLYGYTF. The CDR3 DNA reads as TGTGCCAGCAGTTACGTCGATCAGTCAGGGGCGCCTCTCTATGGCTACACCTTC.

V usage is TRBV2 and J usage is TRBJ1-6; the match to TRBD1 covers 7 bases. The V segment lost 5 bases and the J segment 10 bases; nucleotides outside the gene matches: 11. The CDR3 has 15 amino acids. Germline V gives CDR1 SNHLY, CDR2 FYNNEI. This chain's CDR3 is CASSPLPGGHSPLHF. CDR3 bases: TGTGCCAGCAGTCCCTTGCCAGGGGGTCACTCACCCCTCCACTTT.